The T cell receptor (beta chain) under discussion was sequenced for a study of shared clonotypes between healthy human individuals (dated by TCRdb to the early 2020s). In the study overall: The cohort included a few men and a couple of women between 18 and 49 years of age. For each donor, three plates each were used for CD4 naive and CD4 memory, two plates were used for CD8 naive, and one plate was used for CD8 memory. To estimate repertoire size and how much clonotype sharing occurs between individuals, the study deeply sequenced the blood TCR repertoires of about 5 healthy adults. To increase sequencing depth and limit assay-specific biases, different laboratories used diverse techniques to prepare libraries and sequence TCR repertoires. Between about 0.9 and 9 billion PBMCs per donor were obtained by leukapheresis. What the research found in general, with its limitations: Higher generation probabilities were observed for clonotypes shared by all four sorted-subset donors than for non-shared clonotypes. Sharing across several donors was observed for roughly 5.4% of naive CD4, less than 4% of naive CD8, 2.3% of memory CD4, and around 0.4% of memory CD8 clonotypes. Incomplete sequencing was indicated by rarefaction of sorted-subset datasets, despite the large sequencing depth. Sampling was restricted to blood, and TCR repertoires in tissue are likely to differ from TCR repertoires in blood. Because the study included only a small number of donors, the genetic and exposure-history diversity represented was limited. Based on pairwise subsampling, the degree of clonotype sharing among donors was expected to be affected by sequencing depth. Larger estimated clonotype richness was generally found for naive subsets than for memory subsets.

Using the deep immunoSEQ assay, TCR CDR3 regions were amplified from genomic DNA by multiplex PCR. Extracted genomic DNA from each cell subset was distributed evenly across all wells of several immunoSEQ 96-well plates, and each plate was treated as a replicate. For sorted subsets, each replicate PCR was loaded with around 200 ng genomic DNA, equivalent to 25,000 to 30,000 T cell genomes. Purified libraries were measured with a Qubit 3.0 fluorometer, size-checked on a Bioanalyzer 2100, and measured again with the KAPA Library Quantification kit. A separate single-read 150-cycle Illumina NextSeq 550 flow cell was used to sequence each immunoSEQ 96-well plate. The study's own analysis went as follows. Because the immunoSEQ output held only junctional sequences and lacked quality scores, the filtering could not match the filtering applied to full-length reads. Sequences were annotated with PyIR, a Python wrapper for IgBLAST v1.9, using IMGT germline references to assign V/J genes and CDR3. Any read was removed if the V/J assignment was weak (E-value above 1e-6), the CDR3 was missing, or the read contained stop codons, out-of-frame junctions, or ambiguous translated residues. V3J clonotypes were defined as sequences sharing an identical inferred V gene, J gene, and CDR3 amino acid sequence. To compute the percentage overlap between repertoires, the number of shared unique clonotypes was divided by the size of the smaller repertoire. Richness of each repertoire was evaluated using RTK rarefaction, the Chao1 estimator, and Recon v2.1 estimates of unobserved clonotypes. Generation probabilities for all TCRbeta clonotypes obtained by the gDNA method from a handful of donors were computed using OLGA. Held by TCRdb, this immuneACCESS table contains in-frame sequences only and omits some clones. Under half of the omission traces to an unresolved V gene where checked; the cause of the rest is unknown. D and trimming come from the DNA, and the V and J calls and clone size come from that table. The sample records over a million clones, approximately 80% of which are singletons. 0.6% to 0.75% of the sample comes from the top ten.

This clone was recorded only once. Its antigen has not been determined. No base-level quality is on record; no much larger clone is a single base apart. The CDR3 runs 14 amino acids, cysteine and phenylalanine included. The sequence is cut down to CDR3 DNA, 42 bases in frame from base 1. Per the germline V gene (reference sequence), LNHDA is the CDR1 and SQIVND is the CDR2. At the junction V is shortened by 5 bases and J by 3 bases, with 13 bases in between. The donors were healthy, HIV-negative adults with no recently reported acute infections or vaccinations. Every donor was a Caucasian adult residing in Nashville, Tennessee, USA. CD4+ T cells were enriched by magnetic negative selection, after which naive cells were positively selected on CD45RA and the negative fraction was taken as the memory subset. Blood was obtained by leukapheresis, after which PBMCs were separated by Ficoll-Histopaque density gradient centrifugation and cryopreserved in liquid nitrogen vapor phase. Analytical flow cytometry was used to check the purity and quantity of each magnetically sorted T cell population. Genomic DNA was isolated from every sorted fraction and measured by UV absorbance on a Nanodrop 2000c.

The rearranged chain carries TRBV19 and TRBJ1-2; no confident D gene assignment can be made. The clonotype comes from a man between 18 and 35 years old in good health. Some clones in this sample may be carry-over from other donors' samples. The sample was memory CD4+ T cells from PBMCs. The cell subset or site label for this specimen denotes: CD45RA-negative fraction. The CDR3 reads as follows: CASSHDPGDYGYTF. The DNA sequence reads TGTGCCAGTAGTCATGATCCCGGGGACTATGGCTACACCTTC.